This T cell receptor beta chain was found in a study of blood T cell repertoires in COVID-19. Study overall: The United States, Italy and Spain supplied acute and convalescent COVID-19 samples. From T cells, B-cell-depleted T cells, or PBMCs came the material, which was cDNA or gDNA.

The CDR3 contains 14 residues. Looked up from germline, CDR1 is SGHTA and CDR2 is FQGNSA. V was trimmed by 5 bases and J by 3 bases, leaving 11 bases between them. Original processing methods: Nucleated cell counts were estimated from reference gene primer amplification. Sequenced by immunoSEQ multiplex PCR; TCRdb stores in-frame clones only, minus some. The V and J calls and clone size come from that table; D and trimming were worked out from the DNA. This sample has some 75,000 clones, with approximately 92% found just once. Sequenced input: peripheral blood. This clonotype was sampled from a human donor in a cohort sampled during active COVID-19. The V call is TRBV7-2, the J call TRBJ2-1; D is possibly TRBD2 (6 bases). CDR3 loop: CASSPGLYYNEQFF. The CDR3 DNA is TGTGCCAGCAGCCCTGGACTATACTACAATGAGCAGTTCTTC.